The 2 T cell receptor beta chains below all came from one sample that was sequenced in a study of shared clonotypes between healthy human individuals. The repertoire was sequenced with immunoSEQ multiplex PCR; TCRdb's copy has only in-frame clones and lacks some. The sample has roughly 760,000 clones; over 65% are singletons. The sample comprised memory CD4+ T cells sorted from blood. Subset given: CD45RA-negative fraction. All receptors come from a woman in her 30s in good health.

The genes are TRBV27 and TRBJ1-6; TRBD1 aligns across 9 bases. The J segment lost 7 bases and the V segment lost 0 bases, leaving 4 bases of the junction unmatched. This CDR3 has 16 amino acids. Germline V gives CDR1 MNHEY, CDR2 SMNVEV (reference sequence). CDR3 sequence: CASSLSRTGANSPLHF. For the CDR3, the DNA is TGTGCCAGCAGTTTATCGCGGACAGGGGCCAATTCACCCCTCCACTTT.

The CDR3 coding sequence is TGTGCCAGCCGACAGTCCCACTCTGGAAACACCATATATTTT. This gives the protein CASRQSHSGNTIYF. The rearrangement uses TRBV19 and TRBJ1-3; possibly TRBD1 for D (5 bases). The CDR3 is 14 amino acids. CDR1 and CDR2 from the germline V gene are LNHDA and SQIVND (reference sequence). The V end lost 9 bases, the J end lost 0 bases, and 12 bases lay between the germline ends.